Each of the 27 T cell receptor beta chains below was sequenced from the same sample in a study of PD-L1 blockade in urothelial cancer (dated by TCRdb to 2016 to 2017). Preparation of the library involved the immunoSEQ multiplex PCR assay. The source is immuneACCESS, and TCRdb retained only in-frame sequences with V and J called. Part of the clones is not carried over; for the studies checked, unresolved V genes explain less than half of this, and the remainder is unexplained. Counted in this sample were about 45,000 clones; roughly 78% of them appeared once. The ten largest clones add up to less than 15% of the sample. The sample's time point, from its label and the paper: peripheral blood 6 weeks after treatment start. Sample: PBMCs, taken around atezolizumab (anti-PD-L1) treatment. The receptor set was obtained from a man between 60 and 70 years old with urothelial cancer.

The chain uses TRBV28 and TRBJ2-1, with a possible D match to TRBD1 (6 bases). Germline V gene data show CDR1 as MDHEN and CDR2 as SYDVKM. This CDR3 comprises 14 residues. Trimming took off 5 bases at V and 8 bases at J, with 16 bases between the two ends. For the CDR3, the DNA is TGTGCCAGCAGTCCCCTGGGGGCCATAGATGAGCAGTTCTTC. Translated: CASSPLGAIDEQFF.

V and J are TRBV6-4 and TRBJ1-5, with TRBD1 identical over 9 bases. Trimming took 5 bases from V and 2 from J; bases not matched to a gene: 4. This CDR3 is built from 15 residues. Germline V gives CDR1 MRHNA, CDR2 SNTAGT. CDR3 region: CASSTTGGGNQPQHF. For the CDR3, the DNA is TGTGCCAGCAGTACGACAGGGGGAGGCAATCAGCCCCAGCATTTT.

The chain uses TRBV7-8 and TRBJ2-5; possible D gene TRBD1, 6 bases. The CDR3 runs to 15 residues. From germline, CDR1 is SGHVS and CDR2 FQNEAQ. The ends were cut back, 1 base at V and 0 bases at J, with 9 bases in the middle. The DNA of the CDR3 is TGTGCCAGCAGCTTAGAATGGGGGCACCAAGAGACCCAGTACTTC. Its protein product is CASSLEWGHQETQYF. Filled out from reference TRBV7-8 and TRBJ2-5, the complete variable domain reads GAGVSQSPRYKVAKRGQDVALRCDPISGHVSLFWYQQALGQGPEFLTYFQNEAQLDKSGLPSDRFFAERPEGSVSTLKIQRTQQEDSAVYLCASSLEWGHQETQYFGPGTRLLVL.

The chain links TRBV30 to TRBJ1-5; 8 nucleotides align to TRBD1. Looked up from germline, CDR1 is GTSNPN and CDR2 is SVGIG (reference sequence). The V segment lost 3 bases and the J segment 5 bases; nucleotides outside the gene matches: 12. The CDR3 sequence is 16 residues long. This CDR3 reads CAWRVNRQGSYQPQHF. The CDR3 DNA follows: TGTGCCTGGAGGGTAAACAGACAGGGGTCGTATCAGCCCCAGCATTTT. The variable domain in full, completed from reference TRBV30 and TRBJ1-5, reads SQTIHQWPATLVQPVGSPLSLECTVEGTSNPNLYWYRQAAGRGLQLLFYSVGIGQISSEVPQNLSASRPQDRQFILSSKKLLLSDSGFYLCAWRVNRQGSYQPQHFGDGTRLSIL.

This chain links TRBV29-1 with TRBJ2-7, with D possibly matching TRBD2 (5 bases). This CDR3 has 14 amino acids. V was shortened by 0 bases and J by 0 bases, with 9 bases between the two germline ends. Germline V gene lookup returns CDR1 SQVTM and CDR2 ANQGSEA. The CDR3 bases are TGCAGCGTTGAAGATACTAGAGACTCCTACGAGCAGTACTTC. Its protein product is CSVEDTRDSYEQYF.

The chain recombines TRBV18 with TRBJ1-5; 9 bases agree with TRBD1. Germline CDR1 is KGHSH and CDR2 is LQKENI. J was trimmed by 6 bases and V by 2 bases; bases with no gene match: 8. The CDR3 extends over 16 amino acids. The CDR3 coding sequence is TGTGCCAGCTCACCATCCGGACAGGGGAACGGTCAGCCCCAGCATTTT. Translating it yields CASSPSGQGNGQPQHF.

The CDR3 nucleotides read TGTGCCAGCAGTACAGTAAACACTGAAGCTTTCTTT. Its translation is CASSTVNTEAFF. The chain has TRBV28 and TRBJ1-1; D not certain. This CDR3 is 12 amino acids long. Trimming took 5 bases from V and 2 from J, leaving 6 bases between them. Germline V lookup: CDR1 MDHEN, CDR2 SYDVKM. The full variable domain, completed using reference TRBV28 and TRBJ1-1, is DVKVTQSSRYLVKRTGEKVFLECVQDMDHENMFWYRQDPGLGLRLIYFSYDVKMKEKGDIPEGYSVSREKKERFSLILESASTNQTSMYLCASSTVNTEAFFGQGTRLTVV.

The gene calls are TRBV4-1 and TRBJ1-5; TRBD1 agrees at 11 bases. V was pared by 3 bases and J by 6 bases, with 1 base of the junction left unmatched. The germline CDR1 and CDR2 sequences are MGHRA and YSYEKL. The length of the CDR3 is 14 residues. The CDR3 here is CASSQDRGPQPQHF. The CDR3 DNA follows: TGCGCCAGCAGCCAGGACAGGGGGCCTCAGCCCCAGCATTTT.

V usage is TRBV6-1 and J usage is TRBJ1-6; no clear D gene. This CDR3 contains 16 residues. With 3 bases removed from V and 9 bases from J, the gap between germline ends came to 18 bases. Germline V gene sequence: CDR1 MNHNS, CDR2 SASEGT. The CDR3 nucleotides are TGTGCCAGCAGTGACTTTGGACTGGAATTAATTTCACCCCTCCACTTT. It is translated as CASSDFGLELISPLHF.

J is TRBJ1-4 and V is TRBV5-1; the match to TRBD1 covers 10 bases. CDR3 length equals 15 residues. CDR1 and CDR2 (germline): SGHRS, YFSETQ. V shed 5 bases and J 7 bases; nucleotides not matched to a gene: 8. In DNA form, the CDR3 reads TGCGCCAGCAGTTTCCGGACAGGGGGAAGTGAAAAACTGTTTTTT. Translation: CASSFRTGGSEKLFF.

The chain carries TRBV7-2 and TRBJ2-7; D possibly corresponds to TRBD1 (7 bases). Germline lookup yields CDR1 SGHTA and CDR2 FQGNSA. This CDR3 has 15 residues. V gave up 5 bases and J gave up 3 bases, with 17 bases separating them. The CDR3 loop reads CASSEQGGSFYEQYF. In nucleotides, the CDR3 is TGTGCCAGCAGCGAGCAGGGGGGTAGCTTCTACGAGCAGTACTTC.

The CDR3 reads CAWGLSGGSTEAFF. The CDR3 DNA reads as TGTGCCTGGGGTTTGTCAGGGGGAAGCACTGAAGCTTTCTTT. The J gene is TRBJ1-1, the V gene TRBV30, with 7 bases aligning to TRBD1. The trim removed 5 bases at V and 4 bases at J, leaving 10 bases unmatched. Germline CDR1 and CDR2: GTSNPN and SVGIG (reference sequence). This CDR3 contains 14 residues.

V usage is TRBV30 and J usage is TRBJ2-7; D remains unclear. Trimming removed 1 base from V and 2 bases from J, with 3 bases in between. The germline V gene encodes CDR1 GTSNPN and CDR2 SVGIG (reference sequence). The CDR3 is 11 residues long. CDR3 coding DNA: TGTGCCTGGAGTGGGCCCTACGAGCAGTACTTC. Protein sequence: CAWSGPYEQYF.

The chain uses TRBV18 and TRBJ1-5, with D perhaps TRBD1 (6 bases). CDR3 size: 14 residues. Germline V gene lookup returns CDR1 KGHSH and CDR2 LQKENI. The V and J ends lost 2 bases and 3 bases respectively, with 8 bases between them. In DNA, the CDR3 is TGTGCCAGCTCACCAACAGGGCCCAATCAGCCCCAGCATTTT. As protein: CASSPTGPNQPQHF.

The chain employs TRBV7-2 and TRBJ1-1; D may be TRBD1 (6 bases). V lost 1 base and J 2 bases, leaving 8 bases between the germline ends. Germline-derived CDR1 and CDR2 are SGHTA and FQGNSA. This CDR3 contains 14 residues. CDR3 protein: CASSLDRDNTEAFF. CDR3 sequence (DNA): TGTGCCAGCAGCTTAGACAGGGACAACACTGAAGCTTTCTTT.

This chain connects TRBV25-1 to TRBJ2-3, with D possibly matching TRBD2 (5 bases). This CDR3 spans 15 amino acids. CDR1 and CDR2 from the germline V gene are MGHDK and SYGVNS. V lost 1 base to trimming and J lost 1 base, with 9 bases between them. DNA of the CDR3: TGTGCCAGCAGTGAATTTCGGGGTGGCACAGATACGCAGTATTTT. This translates into CASSEFRGGTDTQYF.

The rearrangement joins TRBV5-5 to TRBJ2-5; the D gene is possibly TRBD2 (7 bases). Trimming stripped 4 bases from V and 0 bases from J, with 16 bases between. Germline-derived CDR1 and CDR2 are SGHKS and YYEKEE (reference sequence). The CDR3 totals 16 residues. CDR3 protein: CASSLQGRGDQETQYF. Written as DNA, the CDR3 is TGTGCCAGCAGCCTACAAGGGAGGGGGGACCAAGAGACCCAGTACTTC. The complete variable domain, with remaining parts taken from reference TRBV5-5 and TRBJ2-5, reads DAGVTQSPTHLIKTRGQQVTLRCSPISGHKSVSWYQQVLGQGPQFIFQYYEKEERGRGNFPDRFSARQFPNYSSELNVNALLLGDSALYLCASSLQGRGDQETQYFGPGTRLLVL.

In DNA form, the CDR3 reads TGTGCCAGCAGTTCGAGACTAGAGACCCAGTACTTC. This codes for CASSSRLETQYF. The rearrangement uses TRBV7-2 and TRBJ2-5; D uncertain. There are 12 residues in the CDR3. Trimming took 6 bases from V and 4 from J, leaving 9 bases between them. Germline CDR1 SGHTA, CDR2 FQGNSA. The full variable domain, rest sourced from reference TRBV7-2 and TRBJ2-5, is GAGVSQSPSNKVTEKGKDVELRCDPISGHTALYWYRQSLGQGLEFLIYFQGNSAPDKSGLPSDRFSAERTGGSVSTLTIQRTQQEDSAVYLCASSSRLETQYFGPGTRLLVL.

This clone was seen just once. The V gene is TRBV28, the J gene TRBJ2-7, with D hard to call. V lost 1 base to trimming and J lost 3 bases, with 10 bases between them. The CDR3 runs 14 residues. In germline, CDR1 is MDHEN, CDR2 SYDVKM. This CDR3 reads CASSLFGQYYEQYF. The CDR3, as DNA: TGTGCCAGCAGTTTATTTGGCCAGTACTACGAGCAGTACTTC.

This clone was detected ten times or more. The J gene is TRBJ1-4, the V gene TRBV6-1, with D possibly matching TRBD1 (6 bases). V lost 2 bases and J lost 10, with 14 bases in between. Germline values: CDR1 MNHNS, CDR2 SASEGT. This CDR3 region has 14 residues. As DNA, the CDR3 is TGTGCCAGCAGTGAAAGGGGGGGCTGGGGAAAACTGTTTTTT. This sequence encodes CASSERGGWGKLFF.

The chain carries TRBV14 and TRBJ1-2, with 9 bases matching TRBD1. This CDR3 spans 17 amino acids. Germline V CDR1 and CDR2: SGHDN, FVKESK. V lost 2 bases, J lost 7 bases, and 14 bases stayed unmatched. CDR3 coding DNA: TGTGCCAGCAGCCAATCTCAGGGACAGGGAATGAGTTCTGGCTACACCTTC. Its translation is CASSQSQGQGMSSGYTF. The full variable domain, with the rest looked up from reference TRBV14 and TRBJ1-2, is EAGVTQFPSHSVIEKGQTVTLRCDPISGHDNLYWYRRVMGKEIKFLLHFVKESKQDESGMPNNRFLAERTGGTYSTLKVQPAELEDSGVYFCASSQSQGQGMSSGYTFGSGTRLTVV.

The chain links TRBV7-9 to TRBJ1-5; D is undetermined. The CDR3 length is 14 residues. The V gene's germline CDR1 is SEHNR and CDR2 FQNEAQ (reference sequence). V lost 2 bases and J lost 0, with 5 bases in between. The CDR3 nucleotides are TGTGCCAGCAGCTTATACGGTAGCAATCAGCCCCAGCATTTT. It is translated as CASSLYGSNQPQHF. The full variable domain, in which reference TRBV7-9 and TRBJ1-5 provide the parts outside the CDR3, is DTGVSQNPRHKITKRGQNVTFRCDPISEHNRLYWYRQTLGQGPEFLTYFQNEAQLEKSRLLSDRFSAERPKGSFSTLEIQRTEQGDSAMYLCASSLYGSNQPQHFGDGTRLSIL.

The chain links TRBV2 to TRBJ2-3, with D tentatively TRBD2 (5 bases). Germline V CDR1 and CDR2: SNHLY, FYNNEI. This CDR3 has 18 amino acids. Trimming took 1 base from V and 0 from J, leaving 17 bases between them. CDR3 coding DNA: TGTGCCAGCAGTGAAGGGCTAGCTTTGTCTTCTAGCACAGATACGCAGTATTTT. Its protein is CASSEGLALSSSTDTQYF.

The chain links TRBV5-4 to TRBJ1-4; 7 bases agree with TRBD1. The CDR3 has 14 residues. The V segment lost 3 bases and the J segment 5 bases; nucleotides outside the gene matches: 4. CDR1 is SGHNT and CDR2 is YYREEE in the germline V gene (reference sequence). This CDR3 is CASSSGTENEKLFF. In DNA form, the CDR3 reads TGTGCCAGCAGCTCCGGGACAGAAAATGAAAAACTGTTTTTT.

This clone was counted once. The CDR3: CASSRWTGGRQETQYF. CDR3 nucleotides: TGTGCCAGCAGCCGGTGGACCGGGGGACGGCAAGAGACCCAGTACTTC. The rearrangement links TRBV28 to TRBJ2-5; a possible D gene is TRBD2 (6 bases). Germline V lookup: CDR1 MDHEN, CDR2 SYDVKM. This CDR3 spans 16 amino acids. Trimming took off 6 bases at V and 2 bases at J, with 19 bases between the two ends.

The chain has TRBV6-1 and TRBJ1-5; 8 bases align to TRBD1. This CDR3 has 15 amino acids. V lost 6 bases, J lost 0 bases, and 4 bases stayed unmatched. Germline-derived CDR1 and CDR2 are MNHNS and SASEGT. The CDR3: CASRVTGDSNQPQHF. CDR3 DNA sequence: TGTGCCAGCAGGGTGACAGGGGATAGCAATCAGCCCCAGCATTTT.

The chain recombines TRBV5-1 with TRBJ2-7; TRBD2 agrees at 7 bases. Per the germline V gene, CDR1 is SGHRS and CDR2 is YFSETQ. The ends lost 1 base at V and 1 base at J; junction bases unmatched: 2. CDR3 size: 14 residues. The CDR3: CASSLSSGSYEQYF. CDR3 bases: TGCGCCAGCAGCTTGAGTAGCGGGTCCTACGAGCAGTACTTC.